A single sample gave rise to the 17 T cell receptor beta chains below, sequenced in a study of PD-1 blockade in mismatch repair-deficient tumors. Assay used: immunoSEQ multiplex PCR; TCRdb lists only in-frame clones, some missing. The sample has around 50,000 clones; more than 65% are singletons. The sequencing here drew on PBMCs, taken before pembrolizumab treatment. The receptor source for this set is an adult with mismatch repair-deficient cancer.

The chain links TRBV9 to TRBJ2-1; unclear D gene. In germline, CDR1 is SGDLS, CDR2 YYNGEE. The V and J ends lost 0 bases and 0 bases respectively, with 13 bases between them. CDR3 size: 17 residues. CDR3 residues: CASSVATVGNSYNEQFF. The CDR3, as DNA: TGTGCCAGCAGCGTAGCTACGGTAGGGAACTCCTACAATGAGCAGTTCTTC.

By sample share, this clone is medium-sized. The junction and the germline gene differ at one end; a read error may be behind it. In DNA, the CDR3 is TGTGCTAGCAGCATGGACTCCGGGGAGCTGTTTTTT. Encoded protein: CASSMDSGELFF. The gene calls are TRBV7-7 and TRBJ2-2; TRBD2 is a possible D gene (5 bases). CDR1 SSHAT and CDR2 FNYEAQ come from the germline V gene (reference sequence). CDR3 length equals 12 residues.

The rearrangement uses TRBV7-2 and TRBJ1-5; no definite D call. This CDR3 comprises 12 residues. The germline V and J ends were trimmed by 5 bases and 3 bases, with 5 bases remaining between them. CDR1 SGHTA and CDR2 FQGNSA come from the germline V gene. In DNA, the CDR3 is TGTGCCAGCAGCATTCCCAATCAGCCCCAGCATTTT. This translates into CASSIPNQPQHF.

This clone appeared a single time. V and J are TRBV2 and TRBJ2-5; 9 nucleotides line up with TRBD2. The V segment lost 2 bases and the J segment 2 bases; nucleotides outside the gene matches: 6. CDR1 SNHLY and CDR2 FYNNEI come from the germline V gene. There are 16 residues in the CDR3. CDR3 coding DNA: TGTGCCAGCAGTGAAATAGCGGGAGCCGATCAAGAGACCCAGTACTTC. It translates to CASSEIAGADQETQYF. Full variable domain (missing parts from reference TRBV2 and TRBJ2-5): EPEVTQTPSHQVTQMGQEVILRCVPISNHLYFYWYRQILGQKVEFLVSFYNNEISEKSEIFDDQFSVERPDGSNFTLKIRSTKLEDSAMYFCASSEIAGADQETQYFGPGTRLLVL.

This clone occurred once. This chain links TRBV19 with TRBJ2-2, with 11 bases matching TRBD1. This CDR3 has 16 residues. Germline V CDR1 and CDR2: LNHDA, SQIVND (reference sequence). J was trimmed by 5 bases and V by 4 bases; bases with no gene match: 6. The CDR3 here is CASSRADRGRTGELFF. CDR3 DNA sequence: TGTGCCAGTAGTAGGGCGGACAGGGGGCGTACCGGGGAGCTGTTTTTT.

V gene TRBV9 combines with J gene TRBJ2-3; the match to TRBD2 covers 9 bases. This CDR3 contains 16 residues. With V trimmed by 0 bases and J by 1 base, 3 bases remained unmatched. In germline, CDR1 is SGDLS, CDR2 YYNGEE. The CDR3 sequence is CASSVGLAGRTDTQYF. The CDR3 region has the DNA TGTGCCAGCAGCGTAGGGCTAGCGGGACGCACAGATACGCAGTATTTT.

V usage is TRBV29-1 and J usage is TRBJ1-1; TRBD1 aligns across 7 bases. J was trimmed by 1 base and V by 5 bases; bases with no gene match: 4. CDR1 is SQVTM and CDR2 is ANQGSEA in the germline V gene. The CDR3 totals 13 residues. DNA of the CDR3: TGCAGCGTTCAAAGGGACAGGAACACTGAAGCTTTCTTT. This gives the protein CSVQRDRNTEAFF. Combining the CDR3 with reference TRBV29-1 and TRBJ1-1 gives the whole variable domain SAVISQKPSRDICQRGTSLTIQCQVDSQVTMMFWYRQQPGQSLTLIATANQGSEATYESGFVIDKFPISRPNLTFSTLTVSNMSPEDSSIYLCSVQRDRNTEAFFGQGTRLTVV.

The chain employs TRBV9 and TRBJ2-3; D is possibly TRBD1 (6 bases). This CDR3 has 15 residues. Germline V gives CDR1 SGDLS, CDR2 YYNGEE. Trimming pared 3 bases from V and 2 bases from J, leaving 13 bases between. In DNA, the CDR3 is TGTGCCAGCAGCGCCCGACAGGCTGACACAGATACGCAGTATTTT. Its translation: CASSARQADTDTQYF.

This clone appeared a single time. This CDR3 reads CASSLGHGQADGTGNTIYF. DNA of the CDR3: TGTGCCAGCAGCTTAGGCCATGGTCAGGCGGATGGAACCGGAAACACCATATATTTT. The chain carries TRBV13 and TRBJ1-3; D unclear. Germline V CDR1 and CDR2: PRHDT, FYEKMQ (reference sequence). Trimming removed 0 bases from V and 4 bases from J, with 22 bases in between. The length of the CDR3 is 19 residues.

The V and J genes are TRBV5-6 and TRBJ2-1, with no clear D. The CDR3 is made up of 15 amino acids. Germline V gives CDR1 SGHDT, CDR2 YYEEEE. Trimming removed 0 bases at V and 5 bases at J, with 12 bases between. The CDR3 loop is CASSLVGLKNNEQFF. CDR3 sequence (DNA): TGTGCCAGCAGCTTGGTGGGCCTTAAAAACAATGAGCAGTTCTTC.

The rearrangement joins TRBV9 to TRBJ1-1; D perhaps matches TRBD1 (6 bases). V shed 0 bases and J shed 7 bases, with 16 bases lying between them. CDR3 length: 15 amino acids. CDR1 is SGDLS and CDR2 is YYNGEE in the germline V gene. CDR3 sequence: CASSVATWMDSEAFF. The CDR3 DNA is TGTGCCAGCAGCGTAGCTACGTGGATGGACAGTGAAGCTTTCTTT. Filled out from reference TRBV9 and TRBJ1-1, the complete variable domain reads DSGVTQTPKHLITATGQRVTLRCSPRSGDLSVYWYQQSLDQGLQFLIQYYNGEERAKGNILERFSAQQFPDLHSELNLSSLELGDSALYFCASSVATWMDSEAFFGQGTRLTVV.

The genes are TRBV30 and TRBJ1-1, with 8 nucleotides matching TRBD1. Germline CDR1 is GTSNPN and CDR2 is SVGIG (reference sequence). The ends lost 2 bases at V and 5 bases at J; junction bases unmatched: 4. The CDR3 is 13 amino acids. Here the CDR3 reads CAWSRTGWTEAFF. The CDR3 region has the DNA TGTGCCTGGAGTCGGACAGGGTGGACTGAAGCTTTCTTT.

The rearrangement uses TRBV11-2 and TRBJ2-7; a weak D match, TRBD2 (5 bases). The CDR3 sequence is 14 residues long. The germline V gene encodes CDR1 SGHAT and CDR2 FQNNGV. V shed 7 bases and J shed 2 bases, with 15 bases lying between them. The CDR3 nucleotides read TGTGCCAGCACCCTCGGGGTGGGGACCTACGAGCAGTACTTC. Protein sequence: CASTLGVGTYEQYF.

The chain couples TRBV9 to TRBJ2-7; D gene ambiguous. Per germline, CDR1 SGDLS and CDR2 YYNGEE. This CDR3 is built from 14 residues. The ends were cut back, 4 bases at V and 2 bases at J, with 13 bases in the middle. As DNA, the CDR3 is TGTGCCAGCAGCCCGTGGGGTGACCCCTACGAGCAGTACTTC. Its protein product is CASSPWGDPYEQYF.

CDR3 residues: CASSLSPSGNNEQFF. The CDR3 bases are TGTGCCAGCAGCTTAAGCCCTAGCGGGAACAATGAGCAGTTCTTC. The chain recombines TRBV7-3 with TRBJ2-1; 9 bases are shared with TRBD2. The germline CDR1 and CDR2 sequences are SGHTA and FQGTGA. The CDR3 covers 15 residues. The trim removed 1 base at V and 5 bases at J, leaving 3 bases unmatched.

For this clone: The junction does not match germline at one end; this may be a read error. V usage is TRBV6-4 and J usage is TRBJ1-2; D remains ambiguous. The CDR3 length is 14 residues. Per the germline V gene, CDR1 is MRHNA and CDR2 is SNTAGT. CDR3 nucleotide sequence: TGTGCCAGCAGTTACTCGGGGTGGACGGATGGCTACACCTTC. This translates into CASSYSGWTDGYTF.

This clone appeared a few times. The CDR3 reads CAISGVDSGANVLTF. CDR3 bases: TGTGCCATTAGCGGGGTGGACTCTGGGGCCAACGTCCTGACTTTC. The gene calls are TRBV6-6 and TRBJ2-6; 8 nucleotides match TRBD2. With 10 bases clipped from V and 0 bases from J, the junction kept 5 bases outside the gene matches. The CDR3 is made up of 15 amino acids. Germline CDR1 is MNHNY and CDR2 is SVGAGI (reference sequence).